These T cell receptor beta chains were read from a single sample in a study of T cell changes during pregnancy in multiple sclerosis. Here immunoSEQ multiplex PCR was the method, and the copy in TCRdb shows in-frame clones only, minus some. The sample has tens of thousands of clones, roughly 92% seen once. This sample comprised CD4+ T cells from peripheral blood mononuclear cells, obtained in the third trimester of pregnancy. All receptors come from a female donor with multiple sclerosis, enrolled in a pregnancy study. Each CDR3 is given with its conserved first and last residue.

j_gene	v_gene	CDR3aa
TRBJ1-2	TRBV6-6	CASSYPPKGVDGYTF
TRBJ1-4	TRBV7-9	CASSLRGPINEKLFF
TRBJ2-5	TRBV18	CASSPRTGVKQETQYF
TRBJ1-5	TRBV15	CATSRDLTVSNQPQHF
TRBJ2-1	TRBV7-6	CASSSGQYNEQFF
TRBJ2-7	TRBV25-1	CASSEVRGFIDEQYF
TRBJ1-2	TRBV19	CARNRGAVGYTF
TRBJ1-1	TRBV4-1	CASSQGDRAPTEAFF
TRBJ1-2	TRBV25-1	CASSGFAPTSGYTF
TRBJ2-1	TRBV30	CAWSARGRGYNEQFF
TRBJ2-1	TRBV7-9	CASSLGNSPEQFF
TRBJ2-1	TRBV14	CASSQERTLYNEQFF
TRBJ1-1	TRBV27	CASSFRANTEAFF
TRBJ1-1	TRBV18	CASSPMTGSKTEAFF
TRBJ2-7	TRBV6-5	CASRLGLASEQYF
TRBJ1-2	TRBV29-1	CSVAGTGTDYTF
TRBJ2-3	TRBV28	CASSAPPNTDTQYF
TRBJ2-6	TRBV7-6	CASSLYPGSAGANVLTF
TRBJ1-2	TRBV28	CASSLNAPHRAGATNGYTF
TRBJ1-5	TRBV19	CASSPPQGFGDQPQHF
TRBJ1-1	TRBV4-2	CASSQANRNTEAFF
TRBJ1-5	TRBV30	CAWSVGGTGGNQPQHF
TRBJ2-1	TRBV28	CASAGQFNEQFF
TRBJ2-7	TRBV25-1	CASSRGGGYEQYF
TRBJ2-2	TRBV5-8	CASSPRLAGNTGELFF
TRBJ2-2	TRBV5-1	CASSPGLANTGELFF
TRBJ1-5	TRBV29-1	CSVELGANQPQHF
TRBJ2-7	TRBV19	CASSILAGVVEQYF
TRBJ2-2	TRBV5-1	CASYIGGDTGELFF
TRBJ1-4	TRBV6-1	CASSDRGGGKLFF
TRBJ1-3	TRBV5-1	CASSPPGSGNTIYF
TRBJ1-2	TRBV11-2	CASSPFRSHGYTF
TRBJ2-1	TRBV5-1	CASSPGLASDEQFF
TRBJ2-7	TRBV2	CASSISASGGGYEQYF
TRBJ2-3	TRBV28	CASRRGTSGADTQYF
TRBJ1-5	TRBV27	CASSSDRGSNQPQHF
TRBJ2-2	TRBV11-2	CASSFPRGRVGELFF
TRBJ2-2	TRBV2	CASSEAGLPTGELFF
TRBJ1-1	TRBV18	CASSPTARQANTEAFF
TRBJ1-2	TRBV5-4	CASSAGGSYGYTF
TRBJ1-5	TRBV30	CAWREGGGQPQHF
TRBJ1-5	TRBV27	CASSSTDTHSNQPQHF
TRBJ2-5	TRBV6-1	CASSELAGGVRETQYF
TRBJ1-5	TRBV28	CASRPGTGGQPQHF
TRBJ1-2	TRBV7-2	CASSIDRNYGYTF
TRBJ2-1	TRBV18	CATDRSSYNEQFF
TRBJ2-3	TRBV15	CATSSKRGLGTDTQYF
TRBJ2-7	TRBV7-2	CASSLLGQGSRYEQYF
TRBJ1-1	TRBV20-1	CSARPGAVAFF
TRBJ2-3	TRBV4-2	CASSQHHGSSSDTQYF
TRBJ1-4	TRBV19	CASRNRDRAEKLFF
TRBJ1-5	TRBV27	CASDRGRHQPQHF
TRBJ2-1	TRBV6-5	CASSYSRRDRGNEQFF
TRBJ2-3	TRBV5-4	CASSSTGSTDTQYF